The next 22 T cell receptor beta chains were all read from a single sample in a study of regulatory T cells in long-lasting Graves disease. Sample time point: newly diagnosed GD, antithyroid drugs for less than 3 months. Following extraction of RNA from PBMCs, that RNA was used to make the TCR library. Combining iRepertoire HTBI primers with Arm-PCR of CDR3 regions, the authors built TCR beta libraries. Each CDR3 protein gets one entry after TCRdb re-called the multiplex PCR reads with MiXCR. This table holds around 250,000 distinct CDR3 sequences, around 20% found once. Source: peripheral blood mononuclear cells (PBMCs), taken at new diagnosis, from a patient treated with antithyroid drugs. Every receptor here comes from a female donor with Graves disease.

This rearrangement joins TRBV7-9 to TRBJ2-7; 11 bases fit TRBD1. This CDR3 comprises 15 residues. Germline trimming cut 5 bases from V and 3 bases from J; bases unmatched to any gene: 6. The germline V gene encodes CDR1 SEHNR and CDR2 FQNEAQ (reference sequence). This CDR3 is CASSVRDRGNYEQYF. The CDR3 DNA reads as TGTGCCAGCAGCGTCCGGGACAGGGGGAACTACGAGCAGTACTTC.

This clonotype has at least ten counts. The gene calls are TRBV20-1 and TRBJ2-2; TRBD1 aligns across 12 bases. Trimming removed 3 bases from V and 6 bases from J; junction bases left unmatched: 8. This CDR3 spans 16 amino acids. CDR1 is DFQATT and CDR2 is SNEGSKA in the germline V gene (reference sequence). The CDR3 region has the DNA TGCAGTGCTAGTGGGACAGGGGGCGGTTGGGCCGGGGAGCTGTTTTTT. It specifies CSASGTGGGWAGELFF.

The chain carries TRBV4-1 and TRBJ2-3; D not certain. Per germline, CDR1 MGHRA and CDR2 YSYEKL. This CDR3 contains 14 residues. The germline V and J ends were trimmed by 8 bases and 4 bases, with 16 bases remaining between them. CDR3 residues: CASAQPKRPDTQYF. The CDR3 DNA reads TGCGCCAGCGCCCAACCCAAAAGGCCAGATACGCAGTATTTT.

This clonotype has a count of ten or more. The V call is TRBV19, the J call TRBJ2-3; no firm D call. V shed 3 bases and J shed 4 bases, with 17 bases lying between them. The V gene's germline CDR1 is LNHDA and CDR2 SQIVND (reference sequence). This CDR3 spans 16 amino acids. The CDR3 is CASSIEVGFGADTQYF. The CDR3 DNA reads TGTGCCAGTAGTATTGAAGTGGGCTTTGGCGCAGATACGCAGTATTTT.

This chain uses TRBV20-1 with TRBJ1-1; possible D gene TRBD1, 5 bases. The CDR3 runs 17 residues. Germline loops: CDR1 DFQATT, CDR2 SNEGSKA (reference sequence). Deletions cut 0 bases from V and 1 base from J, with 18 bases between. The CDR3: CSARDLGGVRPNTEAFF. The CDR3 DNA follows: TGCAGTGCTAGAGATCTCGGAGGGGTAAGGCCGAACACTGAAGCTTTCTTT.

This chain joins TRBV19 and TRBJ2-7; D perhaps matches TRBD1 (5 bases). The V and J ends lost 6 bases and 7 bases respectively, with 16 bases between them. This CDR3 contains 13 residues. Germline V gene lookup returns CDR1 LNHDA and CDR2 SQIVND (reference sequence). CDR3 sequence reads: CASRGYRSSEQYF. In nucleotides, the CDR3 is TGTGCCAGTAGGGGCTACAGGTCCTCGGAGCAGTACTTC.

This clonotype has at least ten counts. The genes are TRBV20-1 and TRBJ1-2; D unresolved. V was shortened by 6 bases and J by 4 bases, with 9 bases between the two germline ends. Germline-derived CDR1 and CDR2 are DFQATT and SNEGSKA (reference sequence). The CDR3 has 11 residues. The CDR3 loop reads CSAGEPYGYTF. For the CDR3, the DNA is TGCAGTGCCGGGGAGCCCTATGGCTACACCTTC.

The rearrangement links TRBV11-3 to TRBJ2-7; D is perhaps TRBD1 (5 bases). CDR3 length: 13 residues. Between the trimmed V and J ends, which lost 5 bases and 3 bases, there was a span of 11 bases. Germline V gene sequence: CDR1 SGHNT, CDR2 YENEEA. Written as DNA, the CDR3 is TGTGCCAGCAGCATACAGGTCCGCTACGAGCAGTACTTC. This gives the protein CASSIQVRYEQYF.

The chain couples TRBV3-1 to TRBJ1-1; D unclear. This CDR3 region has 12 residues. From germline, CDR1 is LGHDT and CDR2 YNNKEL (reference sequence). V lost 1 base to trimming and J lost 7 bases, with 7 bases between them. CDR3 nucleotide sequence: TGTGCCAGCAGCCAAGGGGTCGGTGAAGCTTTCTTT. It translates to CASSQGVGEAFF.

The chain has TRBV4-2 and TRBJ2-7; weak D call: TRBD1 (5 bases). The length of the CDR3 is 15 residues. The ends were cut back, 0 bases at V and 3 bases at J, with 12 bases in the middle. Germline assignment: CDR1 LGHNA and CDR2 YNFKEQ. The chain's CDR3 is CASSQDETASYEQYF. CDR3 bases: TGTGCCAGCAGCCAAGATGAGACAGCCAGCTACGAGCAGTACTTC.

On this clonotype itself: A much larger clone differs by one base, so this may be a read error. CDR3 region: CPSSLMGTTNTEAFF. CDR3 DNA: TGTCCCAGCAGCTTAATGGGTACGACGAACACTGAAGCTTTCTTT. This chain links TRBV11-3 with TRBJ1-1; no clear D. CDR1 is SGHNT, CDR2 YENEEA, per germline. The CDR3 has 15 residues.

The J gene is TRBJ2-1, the V gene TRBV20-1; TRBD1 agrees at 11 bases. Germline V gene sequence: CDR1 DFQATT, CDR2 SNEGSKA (reference sequence). This CDR3 is 15 amino acids long. V lost 3 bases and J lost 7; bases outside the gene matches: 8. The DNA of the CDR3 is TGCAGTGCTAGCCCACGGGACAGGGGGTTGAATGAGCAGTTCTTC. Translated, it gives CSASPRDRGLNEQFF.

This clonotype was seen ten or more times. This chain uses TRBV7-8 with TRBJ2-2, with TRBD2 matching over 11 bases. Germline assignment: CDR1 SGHVS and CDR2 FQNEAQ. J lost 7 bases, V lost 6 bases, and 7 bases had no gene match. The CDR3 is 15 amino acids. The CDR3 protein is CASRRLAGRVGELFF. CDR3 bases: TGTGCCAGCAGGCGACTAGCGGGACGCGTCGGGGAGCTGTTTTTT.

A word on this clonotype: Just one base apart from a much larger clone, this may be a read error. This chain joins TRBV2 and TRBJ1-1; D is possibly TRBD1 (5 bases). Trimming cost V 8 bases and J 10 bases, with 17 bases left between them. Germline CDR1 is SNHLY and CDR2 is FYNNEI. The CDR3 totals 12 residues. The CDR3 DNA reads as TGTGCCAGCGTAGAAGCCAAGGGGACAGCTTTCTTT. It encodes CASVEAKGTAFF.

This clonotype was recorded at least ten times. The chain recombines TRBV20-1 with TRBJ2-7; maybe TRBD2 (7 bases). This CDR3 is 12 amino acids long. CDR1 and CDR2 from the germline V gene are DFQATT and SNEGSKA (reference sequence). V was cut by 3 bases and J by 7 bases, with 13 bases left in between. DNA for the CDR3: TGCAGTGCTAGCGGGGGGCGGGTAGAGCAGTACTTC. Its protein product is CSASGGRVEQYF.

This clonotype was seen ten or more times. The chain links TRBV20-1 to TRBJ2-7, with 8 nucleotides matching TRBD1. Germline assignment: CDR1 DFQATT and CDR2 SNEGSKA (reference sequence). The CDR3 runs 12 residues. Unmatched junction bases numbered 4, after V lost 6 bases and J lost 3 bases. DNA of the CDR3: TGCAGTGCATTCGACAGGGGCTACGAGCAGTACTTC. This encodes CSAFDRGYEQYF.

The rearrangement joins TRBV7-2 to TRBJ2-1; D is perhaps TRBD1 (5 bases). Germline CDR1 and CDR2: SGHTA and FQGNSA. This CDR3 region has 14 residues. Trimming stripped 1 base from V and 6 bases from J, with 10 bases between. The DNA for the CDR3 is TGTGCCAGCAGCTTAGATTGGGGCGCCAATGAGCAGTTCTTC. This codes for CASSLDWGANEQFF.

In this sample, this clonotype turned up many times. V and J are TRBV12-3 or TRBV12-4 and TRBJ2-6; D call uncertain. The CDR3 is 14 amino acids. The V gene lost 6 bases and the J gene lost 1 base, with 7 bases spanning the gap. The CDR3 spells CASSGNSGANVLTF. CDR3 nucleotides: TGTGCCAGCAGCGGTAATTCTGGGGCCAACGTCCTGACTTTC.

This sequence joins TRBV20-1 and TRBJ2-1; TRBD1 agrees at 7 bases. J lost 0 bases, V lost 1 base, and 6 bases had no gene match. Germline lookup yields CDR1 DFQATT and CDR2 SNEGSKA (reference sequence). This CDR3 comprises 16 residues. The CDR3 region has the DNA TGCAGTGCTAGAGGCCGCAGGGGGAGCTCCTACAATGAGCAGTTCTTC. This gives the protein CSARGRRGSSYNEQFF.

In its sample, this clonotype was seen many times. The chain employs TRBV5-5 and TRBJ1-2; perhaps TRBD1 as D (6 bases). The germline gives CDR1 SGHKS, CDR2 YYEKEE (reference sequence). The CDR3 is 15 amino acids. V was clipped by 2 bases and J by 7 bases, with 18 bases between them. CDR3 residues: CASSFLLEGTSGYTF. The CDR3 region has the DNA TGTGCCAGCAGCTTCCTCTTAGAAGGGACAAGTGGCTACACCTTC.

Many counts were recorded for this clonotype. The junction differs from germline at one of its ends, possibly a read error. The gene calls are TRBV7-2 and TRBJ2-1; D remains unclear. The CDR3 is made up of 15 amino acids. Germline-derived CDR1 and CDR2 are SGHTA and FQGNSA. The CDR3 is CASSHPYSSHNEQFF. The CDR3, as DNA: TGCGCCAGCAGCCATCCCTACTCGAGCCACAATGAGCAGTTCTTC.

Many counts were recorded for this clonotype. The chain is built from TRBV12-3 or TRBV12-4 and TRBJ2-2; the D is unclear. The CDR3 consists of 15 residues. V lost 6 bases, J lost 2 bases, and 13 bases lay in between. This CDR3 reads CASRNFELNTGELFF. The CDR3, as DNA: TGTGCCAGCAGAAACTTTGAACTCAACACCGGGGAGCTGTTTTTT.